The present TCR beta chain was sequenced within a study of blood T cell repertoires in COVID-19. About the study: Samples came from the United States, Italy and Spain, spanning acute and convalescent COVID-19.

Participants were aged about 18 to 90 years from some 24 US areas. Which cohort a participant joined came from the clinical history participants gave. Among Cohort 3 donors, those recovered had two negative PCRs, clearance, or symptom resolution. Only in-frame clones appear in the TCRdb table, and some are missing; sequencing was by immunoSEQ multiplex PCR. There are about 270,000 clones in the sample; 89% occur only once, and 1.9% lies in the top ten. V was cut by 4 bases and J by 0 bases, with 7 bases left in between. CDR3 length: 14 amino acids. The germline V gene has CDR1 MNHEY and CDR2 SVGAGI. Material: PBMCs or T cells enriched from blood (not recorded which). The clonotype originates from a woman aged 55-70 years who had recovered from COVID-19. V and J are TRBV6-5 and TRBJ1-5; no clear D. CDR3 DNA sequence: TGTGCCAGCAGTTCTACAGTTAGCAATCAGCCCCAGCATTTT. As protein: CASSSTVSNQPQHF.